This TCR beta chain appears in the sequencing data of a study of regulatory T cells in long-lasting Graves disease. Study at large: To qualify as persistent, Graves' disease required over 5 years of antithyroid drugs with positive TSH receptor antibodies.

Losses at the gene ends were 5 bases for V and 9 bases for J; bases not matched to a gene: 13. CDR3 length: 15 amino acids. Germline CDR1 and CDR2: SGHAT and FQNNGV. Of note for this clonotype: Its antigen is currently unknown.

TCR beta libraries were built with iRepertoire HTBI primers and Arm-PCR of CDR3 regions. TCRdb itself ran the multiplex PCR reads through MiXCR, one entry per CDR3 protein. The sample contains approximately 400,000 distinct CDR3 sequences, about 23% of which appear only once. Time point described: persistent/refractory GD, antithyroid drugs over 5 years with positive TRAb. From PBMCs, RNA was extracted and then used to make the TCR library. Enrollment of patients was through an endocrinology department in Xi'an, China. The study's findings and limits: Accuracy may have suffered from the small sample size. Persistent disease samples used TRBV28, TRBJ1-2 and TRBJ2-5 preferentially.

The TCR sequence derives from a woman aged 40 to 49 with Graves disease. Sequenced material: peripheral blood mononuclear cells (PBMCs), taken when the disease was refractory, from a patient treated with antithyroid drugs. This chain links TRBV11-2 with TRBJ2-1; 7 nucleotides match TRBD2. The CDR3, as DNA: TGTGCCAGCAGCAAGCGGGACTCACGAGGGGTTGAGCAGTTCTTC. Protein: CASSKRDSRGVEQFF.